A selection of T cell receptor beta chains follows, all from one sample in a study of blood T cell repertoires in COVID-19. The assay was immunoSEQ multiplex PCR, and TCRdb's table has in-frame clones only and misses some. The table includes 300,000 to 400,000 clones, around 85% detected once. Sequencing input: PBMCs or T cells enriched from blood (not recorded which). The receptors stem from a woman aged 40 to 49 with acute COVID-19. Each CDR3 is given with its conserved first and last residue. A D gene is named only where the DNA matches it firmly. A clone size is listed for some rows: how often the clone was seen (once, few, many), or a class if it is expanded.

>TRBJ1-6|.|.|TRBV2
CASRSRTEYNSPLHF
TGTGCCAGCAGGTCTCGGACAGAGTATAATTCACCCCTCCACTTT
>TRBJ2-2|.|.|TRBV1
CTSKKRGNTGELFF
TGCACCAGCAAAAAACGGGGGAACACCGGGGAGCTGTTTTTT
>TRBJ1-2|.|.|TRBV15
CATSREVLQGFYGYTF
TGTGCCACCAGCAGAGAGGTCCTACAGGGTTTCTATGGCTACACCTTC
>TRBJ1-3|.|.|TRBV4-1
CASSQERGSGNTIYF
TGCGCCAGCAGCCAAGAGCGGGGCTCTGGAAACACCATATATTTT
>TRBJ1-6|TRBD1|once|TRBV23-1
CASSDRGNSPLHF
TGCGCCAGCAGTGACAGGGGTAATTCACCCCTCCACTTT
>TRBJ1-1|TRBD1|.|TRBV10-3
CAISPTGMNTEAFF
TGTGCCATCAGCCCGACAGGGATGAACACTGAAGCTTTCTTT
>TRBJ1-2|.|.|TRBV12-3/TRBV12-4
CASSLGGYYGYTF
TGTGCCAGCAGTTTGGGGGGTTACTATGGCTACACCTTC
>TRBJ1-1|TRBD1|.|TRBV5-6
CASSYDRGGMNTEAFF
TGTGCCAGCAGCTACGACAGGGGGGGAATGAACACTGAAGCTTTCTTT
>TRBJ2-5|.|.|TRBV11-2
CASTRLQETQYF
TGTGCCAGCACGAGACTGCAGGAGACCCAGTACTTC
>TRBJ1-5|.|.|TRBV28
CASRPGGAPGIQPQHF
TGTGCCAGCAGACCTGGCGGGGCCCCCGGGATTCAGCCCCAGCATTTT
>TRBJ1-5|.|.|TRBV12-5
CASGLSQGPQHF
TGTGCTAGTGGTTTGTCTCAGGGGCCCCAGCATTTT
>TRBJ1-1|.|.|TRBV6-5
CASKTDNLWGTEAFF
TGTGCCAGCAAGACGGACAACCTTTGGGGAACTGAAGCTTTCTTT
>TRBJ2-7|TRBD2|.|TRBV20-1
CSASSGGGRAGQYF
TGCAGTGCTAGTTCCGGGGGGGGCAGGGCCGGGCAGTACTTC
>TRBJ1-1|TRBD1|.|TRBV7-2
CASSLTGRDEESFF
TGTGCCAGCAGCCTGACAGGGAGAGATGAGGAATCTTTCTTT
>TRBJ1-2|TRBD1|.|TRBV3-1/TRBV3-2
CASSQRTGVSYGYTF
TGTGCCAGCAGCCAAAGGACAGGGGTGAGCTATGGCTACACCTTC
>TRBJ2-3|TRBD1|.|TRBV27
CASSLAGTGIITDTQYF
TGTGCCAGCAGTCTCGCCGGGACAGGGATTATCACAGATACGCAGTATTTT
>TRBJ2-7|TRBD1|.|TRBV2
CASSLTGTAYEQYF
TGTGCCAGCAGCCTTACCGGGACAGCATACGAGCAGTACTTC
>TRBJ1-1|.|once|TRBV4-3
CASSQVWGASDTEAFF
TGCGCCAGCAGCCAAGTATGGGGCGCGTCGGACACTGAAGCTTTCTTT
>TRBJ1-1|TRBD1|once|TRBV3-1/TRBV3-2
CASRDGTVRNTEAFF
TGTGCCAGCAGGGACGGGACAGTACGGAACACTGAAGCTTTCTTT
>TRBJ2-7|TRBD2|.|TRBV13
CASSLRGLADYEQYF
TGTGCCAGCAGCTTAAGGGGTCTAGCGGACTACGAGCAGTACTTC
>TRBJ1-3|.|.|TRBV18
CASSDGLPRGNTIYF
TGTGCCAGCTCAGACGGACTGCCTCGAGGAAACACCATATATTTT
>TRBJ2-1|.|.|TRBV11-2
CASSLDRLATYNEQFF
TGTGCCAGCAGCTTAGATCGCCTAGCTACCTACAATGAGCAGTTCTTC
>TRBJ1-2|TRBD1|many|TRBV5-6
CASSPLRDRAVRANYGYTF
TGTGCCAGCAGCCCGCTGAGAGACAGGGCCGTCAGAGCTAACTATGGCTACACCTTC
>TRBJ2-7|.|.|TRBV5-5
CASSLGTYEQYF
TGTGCCAGCAGCTTGGGGACATACGAGCAGTACTTC
>TRBJ1-2|TRBD1|.|TRBV5-4
CASSLESGGYGYTF
TGTGCCAGCAGCTTGGAGTCAGGGGGCTATGGCTACACCTTC
>TRBJ2-7|TRBD2|.|TRBV4-1
CASSQGTSGTLRQYF
TGCGCCAGCAGCCAAGGTACTAGCGGAACTCTAAGGCAGTACTTC
>TRBJ2-3|.|.|TRBV9
CASSVRGVTDTQYF
TGTGCCAGCAGCGTCCGCGGGGTCACAGATACGCAGTATTTT
>TRBJ2-7|.|few|TRBV5-6
CASSLGAGSYEQYF
TGTGCCAGCAGCTTGGGGGCCGGATCCTACGAGCAGTACTTC
>TRBJ1-2|TRBD1|once|TRBV12-3/TRBV12-4
CASSKDRAATF
TGTGCCAGCAGTAAAGACAGGGCCGCCACCTTC
>TRBJ1-5|TRBD1|.|TRBV18
CASSPGTEYNQPQHF
TGTGCCAGCTCACCCGGGACAGAGTACAATCAGCCCCAGCATTTT
>TRBJ2-1|TRBD2|.|TRBV7-2
CASSLALVLADYNEQFF
TGTGCCAGCAGCTTAGCGTTGGTACTAGCGGACTACAATGAGCAGTTCTTC
>TRBJ1-1|TRBD1|.|TRBV7-9
CASSPDPGQGMTEAFF
TGTGCCAGCAGTCCTGATCCGGGACAGGGTATGACTGAAGCTTTCTTT
>TRBJ1-4|TRBD1|.|TRBV28
CASKTTGTGQIKLFF
TGTGCCAGCAAGACTACCGGGACAGGCCAAATTAAACTGTTTTTT
>TRBJ2-5|.|.|TRBV5-1
CASSLAQETQYF
TGCGCCAGCAGCTTGGCACAAGAGACCCAGTACTTC
>TRBJ2-7|.|.|TRBV5-1
CASRPTGLDSYEQYF
TGCGCCAGCAGGCCTACAGGGTTAGACTCTTACGAGCAGTACTTC
>TRBJ2-2|.|.|TRBV14
CASSQGTGGELFF
TGTGCCAGCAGCCAAGGAACGGGCGGGGAGCTGTTTTTT
>TRBJ1-3|.|.|TRBV28
CASSLFRSTIYF
TGTGCCAGCAGTTTATTCAGATCTACCATATATTTT
>TRBJ1-4|TRBD1|once|TRBV28
CASSTQTGGSEKLFF
TGTGCCAGCAGTACCCAGACAGGGGGTAGTGAAAAACTGTTTTTT
>TRBJ2-5|.|.|TRBV7-6
CASSLREQGTQYF
TGTGCCAGCAGCCTCCGGGAGCAAGGGACCCAGTACTTC
>TRBJ2-2|TRBD1|.|TRBV4-2
CASSQFVSGGDTGELFF
TGTGCCAGCAGCCAATTCGTCTCAGGGGGTGACACCGGGGAGCTGTTTTTT
>TRBJ1-6|TRBD1|.|TRBV4-1
CASSPRTQDRAFTLHF
TGCGCCAGCAGCCCTCGCACCCAGGACAGGGCATTCACCCTCCACTTT
>TRBJ2-7|.|.|TRBV27
CASSRRVNYEQYF
TGTGCCAGCAGTCGCAGGGTGAACTACGAGCAGTACTTC
>TRBJ1-5|.|.|TRBV25-1
CASSRVNLTGMSNQPQHF
TGTGCCAGCAGTCGAGTAAACCTAACAGGGATGAGCAATCAGCCCCAGCATTTT